What follows is one T cell receptor (beta chain) and its context. These data originate in a study of Graves' ophthalmopathy and Graves' hyperthyroidism. This CDR3 spans 14 amino acids. The germline gives CDR1 DFQATT, CDR2 SNEGSKA (reference sequence). The J segment lost 3 bases and the V segment lost 6 bases, leaving 10 bases of the junction unmatched. Amplification from RNA transcripts yielded the TCR beta CDR3 regions. Investigators did first-round RT-PCR with HTBI primers, then second-round multiplex PCR. TCRdb processed the multiplex PCR reads anew with MiXCR; each CDR3 protein has one entry. The sample records approximately 1.2 million distinct CDR3 sequences, about two fifths being singletons.

This clonotype originated in an adult man with Graves' hyperthyroidism. Source material: peripheral blood or thyroid tissue (not recorded which). The chain couples TRBV20-1 to TRBJ1-1; 7 bases line up with TRBD1. In DNA form, the CDR3 reads TGCAGTGCCGTCAGGGGGGCATTGGACACTGAAGCTTTCTTT. It codes for CSAVRGALDTEAFF.